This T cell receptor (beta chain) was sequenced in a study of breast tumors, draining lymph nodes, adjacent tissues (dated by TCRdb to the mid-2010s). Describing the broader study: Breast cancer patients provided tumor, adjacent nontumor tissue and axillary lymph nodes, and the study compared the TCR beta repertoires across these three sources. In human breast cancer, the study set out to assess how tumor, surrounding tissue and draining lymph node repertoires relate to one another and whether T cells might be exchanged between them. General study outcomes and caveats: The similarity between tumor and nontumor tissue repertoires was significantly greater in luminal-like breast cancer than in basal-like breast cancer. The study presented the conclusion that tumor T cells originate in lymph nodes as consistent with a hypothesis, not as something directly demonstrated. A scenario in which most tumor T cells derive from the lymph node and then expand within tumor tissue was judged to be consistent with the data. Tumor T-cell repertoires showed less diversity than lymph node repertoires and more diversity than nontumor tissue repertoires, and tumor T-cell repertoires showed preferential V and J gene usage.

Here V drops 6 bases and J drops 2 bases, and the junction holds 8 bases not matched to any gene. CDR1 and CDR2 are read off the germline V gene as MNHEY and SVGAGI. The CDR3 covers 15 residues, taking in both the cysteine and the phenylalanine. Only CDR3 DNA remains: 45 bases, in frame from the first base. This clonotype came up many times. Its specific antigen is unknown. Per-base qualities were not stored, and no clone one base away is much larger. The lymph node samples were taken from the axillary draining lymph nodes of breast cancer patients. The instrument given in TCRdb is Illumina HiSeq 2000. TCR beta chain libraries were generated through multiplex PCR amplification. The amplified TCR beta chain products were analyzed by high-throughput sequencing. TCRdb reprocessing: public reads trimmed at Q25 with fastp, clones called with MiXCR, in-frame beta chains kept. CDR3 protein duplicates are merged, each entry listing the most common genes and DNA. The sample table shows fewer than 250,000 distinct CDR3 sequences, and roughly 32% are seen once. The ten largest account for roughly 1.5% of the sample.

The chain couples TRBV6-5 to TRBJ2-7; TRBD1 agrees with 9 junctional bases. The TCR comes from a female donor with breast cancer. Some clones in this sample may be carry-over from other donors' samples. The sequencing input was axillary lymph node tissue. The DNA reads TGTGCCAGCAGCCCCTCCGGGGACAGGGCCTACGAGCAGTACTTC. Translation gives CASSPSGDRAYEQYF.